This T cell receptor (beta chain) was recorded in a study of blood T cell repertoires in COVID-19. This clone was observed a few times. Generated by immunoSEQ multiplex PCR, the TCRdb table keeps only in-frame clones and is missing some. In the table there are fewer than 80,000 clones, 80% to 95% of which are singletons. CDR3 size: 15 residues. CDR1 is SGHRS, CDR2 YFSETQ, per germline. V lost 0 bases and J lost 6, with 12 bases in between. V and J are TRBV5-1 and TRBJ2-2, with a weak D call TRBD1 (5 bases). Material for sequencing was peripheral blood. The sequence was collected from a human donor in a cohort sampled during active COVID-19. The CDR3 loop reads CASSLGRVSAGELFF. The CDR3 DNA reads TGCGCCAGCAGCTTGGGCAGGGTATCGGCCGGGGAGCTGTTTTTT. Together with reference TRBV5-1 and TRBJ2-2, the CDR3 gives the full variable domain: KAGVTQTPRYLIKTRGQQVTLSCSPISGHRSVSWYQQTPGQGLQFLFEYFSETQRNKGNFPGRFSGRQFSNSRSEMNVSTLELGDSALYLCASSLGRVSAGELFFGEGSRLTVL.